The clone carrying this T cell receptor (beta chain) has a count of ten or more. This entry belongs to a study of molecular identifiers for immune sequencing clone quantification. Sorting selected naive CD8 T cells with a CD8+CD4-CCR7+CD45RA+ phenotype. This CDR3 is built from 15 residues. CDR1 is SEHNR, CDR2 FQNEAQ, per germline (reference sequence). V lost 2 bases to trimming and J lost 7 bases, with 15 bases between them. The bulk TCR libraries were made with methods described before and with listed TCR primers. One entry per CDR3 protein results from TCRdb running MiXCR on the PCR reads. Among some 580,000 distinct CDR3 sequences listed, approximately 24% were seen once.

The specimen was naive CD8+ T cells from blood, with Jurkat cell RNA spiked in. As to subset: FACS-sorted CD8+CD4-CCR7+CD45RA+ naive T cells. The chain combines TRBV7-9 with TRBJ2-1; possible D gene TRBD1, 6 bases. The TCR sequence derives from a human donor in good health. Some libraries in this study had Jurkat cell RNA spiked in. The CDR3: CASSLSLGHYNEQFF. For the CDR3, the DNA is TGTGCCAGCAGCTTAAGTTTGGGACACTATAATGAGCAGTTCTTC.